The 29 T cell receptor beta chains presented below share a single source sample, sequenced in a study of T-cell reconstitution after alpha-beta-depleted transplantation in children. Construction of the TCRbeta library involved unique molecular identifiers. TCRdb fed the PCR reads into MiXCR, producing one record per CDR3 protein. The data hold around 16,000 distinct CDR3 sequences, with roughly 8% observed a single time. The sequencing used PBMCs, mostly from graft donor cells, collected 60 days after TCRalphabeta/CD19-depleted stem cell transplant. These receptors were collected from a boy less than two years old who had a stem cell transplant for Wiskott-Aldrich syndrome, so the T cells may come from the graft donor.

CDR3 in DNA: TGCAGTGCTAGGCCCCTAGCGGGAGGGCCACAAAGGCAGTATTTT. It specifies CSARPLAGGPQRQYF. The chain uses TRBV20-1 and TRBJ2-3, with 12 positions matching TRBD2. Germline V gene data show CDR1 as DFQATT and CDR2 as SNEGSKA (reference sequence). The CDR3 runs to 15 residues. The J segment lost 11 bases and the V segment lost 3 bases, leaving 12 bases of the junction unmatched.

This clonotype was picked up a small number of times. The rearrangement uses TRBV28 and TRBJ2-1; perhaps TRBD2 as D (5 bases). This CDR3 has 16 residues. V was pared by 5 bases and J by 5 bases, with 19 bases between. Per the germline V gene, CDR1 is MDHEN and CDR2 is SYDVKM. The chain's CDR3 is CASSPRPPRAHNEQFF. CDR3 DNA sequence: TGTGCCAGCAGTCCTCGACCCCCGCGGGCACACAATGAGCAGTTCTTC.

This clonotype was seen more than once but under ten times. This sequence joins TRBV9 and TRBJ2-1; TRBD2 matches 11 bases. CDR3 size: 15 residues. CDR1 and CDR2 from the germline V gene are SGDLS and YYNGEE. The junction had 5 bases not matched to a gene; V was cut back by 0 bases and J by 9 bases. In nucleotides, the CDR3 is TGTGCCAGCAGCGTAGATAGCGGGAGGGCCTTTGAGCAGTTCTTC. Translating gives CASSVDSGRAFEQFF.

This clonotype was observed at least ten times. The CDR3 sequence: CASSPYRGLGEAFF. The CDR3, as DNA: TGTGCCAGCAGCCCTTACAGGGGTCTTGGTGAAGCTTTCTTT. The chain combines TRBV3-1 with TRBJ1-1; TRBD1 aligns across 7 bases. The germline CDR1 and CDR2 sequences are LGHDT and YNNKEL (reference sequence). There are 14 residues in the CDR3. Trimming cost V 4 bases and J 7 bases; bases outside gene matches: 9.

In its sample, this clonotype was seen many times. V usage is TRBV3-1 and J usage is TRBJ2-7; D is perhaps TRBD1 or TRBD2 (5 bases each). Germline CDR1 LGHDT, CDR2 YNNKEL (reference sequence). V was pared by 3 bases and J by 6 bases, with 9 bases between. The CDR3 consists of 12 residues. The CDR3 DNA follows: TGTGCCAGCAGCCATGCGAGGGGCGAGCAGTACTTC. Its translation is CASSHARGEQYF.

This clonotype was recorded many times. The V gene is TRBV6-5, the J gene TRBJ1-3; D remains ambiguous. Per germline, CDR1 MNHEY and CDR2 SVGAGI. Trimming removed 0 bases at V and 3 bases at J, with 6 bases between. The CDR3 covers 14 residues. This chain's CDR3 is CASSYSLSGNTIYF. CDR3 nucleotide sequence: TGTGCCAGCAGTTACTCACTCAGTGGAAACACCATATATTTT.

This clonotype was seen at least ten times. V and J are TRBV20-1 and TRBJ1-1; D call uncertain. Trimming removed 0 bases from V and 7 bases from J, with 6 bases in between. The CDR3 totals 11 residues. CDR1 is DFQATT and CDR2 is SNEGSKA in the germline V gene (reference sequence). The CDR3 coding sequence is TGCAGTGCTAGAGATGTAGGTGAAGCTTTCTTT. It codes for CSARDVGEAFF.

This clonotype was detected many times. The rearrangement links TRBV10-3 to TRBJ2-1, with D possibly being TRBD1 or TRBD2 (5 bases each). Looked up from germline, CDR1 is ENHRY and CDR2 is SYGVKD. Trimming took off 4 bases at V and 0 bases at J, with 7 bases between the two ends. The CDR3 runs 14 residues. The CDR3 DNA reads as TGTGCCATCAGTGCTGGGGGCTCCTACAATGAGCAGTTCTTC. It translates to CAISAGGSYNEQFF.

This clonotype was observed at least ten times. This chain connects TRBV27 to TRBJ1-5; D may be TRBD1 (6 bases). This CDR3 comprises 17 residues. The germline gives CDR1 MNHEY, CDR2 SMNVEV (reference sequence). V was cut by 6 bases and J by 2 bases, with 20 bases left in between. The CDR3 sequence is CASRTTRGEGRNQPQHF. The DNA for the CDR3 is TGTGCCAGCAGGACGACGAGGGGGGAGGGTCGCAATCAGCCCCAGCATTTT.

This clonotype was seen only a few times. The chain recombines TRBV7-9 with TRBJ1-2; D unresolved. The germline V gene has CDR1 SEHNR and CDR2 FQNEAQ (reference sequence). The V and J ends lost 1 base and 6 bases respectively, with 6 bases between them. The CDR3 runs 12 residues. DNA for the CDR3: TGTGCCAGCAGCTTAGGAAGGAATGGCTACACCTTC. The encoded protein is CASSLGRNGYTF.

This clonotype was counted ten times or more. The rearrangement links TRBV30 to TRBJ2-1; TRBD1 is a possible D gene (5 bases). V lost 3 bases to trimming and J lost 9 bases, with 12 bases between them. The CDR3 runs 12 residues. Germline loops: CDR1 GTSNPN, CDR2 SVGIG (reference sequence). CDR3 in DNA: TGTGCCTGGAGGCAGGGTTTGGTTGAGCAGTTCTTC. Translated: CAWRQGLVEQFF.

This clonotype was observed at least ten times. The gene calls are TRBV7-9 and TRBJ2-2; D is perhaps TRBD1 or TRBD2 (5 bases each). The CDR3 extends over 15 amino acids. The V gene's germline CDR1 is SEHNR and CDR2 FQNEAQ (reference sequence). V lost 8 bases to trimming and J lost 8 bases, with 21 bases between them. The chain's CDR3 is CASRTGQGIAGELFF. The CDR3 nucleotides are TGTGCCAGCCGGACGGGGCAGGGAATAGCAGGGGAGCTGTTTTTT. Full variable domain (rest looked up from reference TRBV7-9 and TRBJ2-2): DTGVSQNPRHKITKRGQNVTFRCDPISEHNRLYWYRQTLGQGPEFLTYFQNEAQLEKSRLLSDRFSAERPKGSFSTLEIQRTEQGDSAMYLCASRTGQGIAGELFFGEGSRLTVL.

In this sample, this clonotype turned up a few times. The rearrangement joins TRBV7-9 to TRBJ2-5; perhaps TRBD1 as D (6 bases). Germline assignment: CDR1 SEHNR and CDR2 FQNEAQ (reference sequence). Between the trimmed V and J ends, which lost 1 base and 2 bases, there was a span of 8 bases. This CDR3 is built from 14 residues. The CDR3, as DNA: TGTGCCAGCAGCTTAGGGACAGTACAAGAGACCCAGTACTTC. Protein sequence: CASSLGTVQETQYF. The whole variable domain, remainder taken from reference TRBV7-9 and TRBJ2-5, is DTGVSQNPRHKITKRGQNVTFRCDPISEHNRLYWYRQTLGQGPEFLTYFQNEAQLEKSRLLSDRFSAERPKGSFSTLEIQRTEQGDSAMYLCASSLGTVQETQYFGPGTRLLVL.

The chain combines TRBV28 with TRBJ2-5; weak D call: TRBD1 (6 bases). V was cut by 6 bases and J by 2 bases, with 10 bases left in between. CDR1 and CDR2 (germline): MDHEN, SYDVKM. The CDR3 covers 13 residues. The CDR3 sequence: CASRLQGQETQYF. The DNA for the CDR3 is TGTGCCAGCAGACTACAGGGACAAGAGACCCAGTACTTC. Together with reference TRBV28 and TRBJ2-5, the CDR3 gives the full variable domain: DVKVTQSSRYLVKRTGEKVFLECVQDMDHENMFWYRQDPGLGLRLIYFSYDVKMKEKGDIPEGYSVSREKKERFSLILESASTNQTSMYLCASRLQGQETQYFGPGTRLLVL.

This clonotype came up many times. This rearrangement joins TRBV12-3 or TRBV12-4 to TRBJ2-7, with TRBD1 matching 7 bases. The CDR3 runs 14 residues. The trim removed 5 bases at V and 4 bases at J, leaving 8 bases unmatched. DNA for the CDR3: TGTGCCAGCAGTGACGAAGGGGGCGGATACGAGCAGTACTTC. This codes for CASSDEGGGYEQYF.

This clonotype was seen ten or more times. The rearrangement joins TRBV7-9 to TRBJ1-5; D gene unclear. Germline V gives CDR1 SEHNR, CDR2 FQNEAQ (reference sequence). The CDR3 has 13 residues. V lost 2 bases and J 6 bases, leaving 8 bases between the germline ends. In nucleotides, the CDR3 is TGTGCCAGCAGCTTACCGGCGGGTCAGCCCCAGCATTTT. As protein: CASSLPAGQPQHF.

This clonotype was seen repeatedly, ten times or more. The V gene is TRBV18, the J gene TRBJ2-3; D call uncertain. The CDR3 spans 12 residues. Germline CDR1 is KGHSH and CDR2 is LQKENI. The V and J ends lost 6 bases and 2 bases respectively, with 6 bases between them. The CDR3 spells CASSPNTDTQYF. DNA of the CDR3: TGTGCCAGCTCTCCTAACACAGATACGCAGTATTTT.

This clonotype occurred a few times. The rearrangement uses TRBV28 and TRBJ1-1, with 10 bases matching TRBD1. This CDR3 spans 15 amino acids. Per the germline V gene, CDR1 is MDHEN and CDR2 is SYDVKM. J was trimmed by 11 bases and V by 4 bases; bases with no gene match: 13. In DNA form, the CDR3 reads TGTGCCAGCAGTTCGCTGCCGGACAGGGGGGTTCGGGCTTTCTTT. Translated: CASSSLPDRGVRAFF.

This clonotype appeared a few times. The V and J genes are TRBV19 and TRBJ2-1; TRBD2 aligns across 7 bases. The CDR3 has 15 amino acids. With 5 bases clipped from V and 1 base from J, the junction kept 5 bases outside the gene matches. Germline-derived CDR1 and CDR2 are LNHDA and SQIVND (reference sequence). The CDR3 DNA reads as TGTGCCAGTAGTCCAAGACTAGCTTCCTACAATGAGCAGTTCTTC. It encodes CASSPRLASYNEQFF.

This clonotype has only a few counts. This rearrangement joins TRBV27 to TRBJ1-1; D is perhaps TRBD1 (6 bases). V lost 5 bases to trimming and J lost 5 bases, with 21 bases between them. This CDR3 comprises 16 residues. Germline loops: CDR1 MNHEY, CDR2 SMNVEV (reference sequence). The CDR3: CASSKPRGQGGTEAFF. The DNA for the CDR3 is TGTGCCAGCAGTAAACCTCGGGGACAAGGGGGGACTGAAGCTTTCTTT.

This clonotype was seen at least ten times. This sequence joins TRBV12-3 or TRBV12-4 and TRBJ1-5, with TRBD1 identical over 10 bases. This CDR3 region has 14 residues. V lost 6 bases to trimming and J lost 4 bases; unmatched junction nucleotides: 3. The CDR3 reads CASRRGQGNQPQHF. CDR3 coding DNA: TGTGCCAGCAGAAGGGGACAGGGGAATCAGCCCCAGCATTTT.

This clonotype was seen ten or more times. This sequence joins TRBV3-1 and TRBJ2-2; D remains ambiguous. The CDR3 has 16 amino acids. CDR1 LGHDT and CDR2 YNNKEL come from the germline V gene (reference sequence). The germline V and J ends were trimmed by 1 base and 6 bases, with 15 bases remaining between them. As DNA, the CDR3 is TGTGCCAGCAGCCAAGCACCCCCAAATGTCCCCGGGGAGCTGTTTTTT. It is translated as CASSQAPPNVPGELFF.

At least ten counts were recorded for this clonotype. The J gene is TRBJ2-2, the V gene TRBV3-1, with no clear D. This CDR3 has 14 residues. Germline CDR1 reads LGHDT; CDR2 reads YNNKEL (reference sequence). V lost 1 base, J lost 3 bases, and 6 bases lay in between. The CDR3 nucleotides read TGTGCCAGCAGCCAAGTTCCAGACACCGGGGAGCTGTTTTTT. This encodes CASSQVPDTGELFF. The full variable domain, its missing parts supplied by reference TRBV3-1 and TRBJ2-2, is DTAVSQTPKYLVTQMGNDKSIKCEQNLGHDTMYWYKQDSKKFLKIMFSYNNKELIINETVPNRFSPKSPDKAHLNLHINSLELGDSAVYFCASSQVPDTGELFFGEGSRLTVL.

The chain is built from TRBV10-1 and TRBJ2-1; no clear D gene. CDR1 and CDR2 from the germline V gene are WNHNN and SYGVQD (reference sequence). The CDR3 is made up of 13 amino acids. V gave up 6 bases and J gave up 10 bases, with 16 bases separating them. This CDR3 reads CASSVTSSGEQFF. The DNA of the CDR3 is TGCGCCAGCAGCGTCACATCCAGTGGGGAGCAGTTCTTC.

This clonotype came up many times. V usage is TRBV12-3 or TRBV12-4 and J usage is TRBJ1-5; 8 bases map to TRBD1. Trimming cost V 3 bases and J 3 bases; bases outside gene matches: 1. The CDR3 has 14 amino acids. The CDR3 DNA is TGTGCCAGCAGTTTGACAGGGGACAATCAGCCCCAGCATTTT. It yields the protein CASSLTGDNQPQHF.

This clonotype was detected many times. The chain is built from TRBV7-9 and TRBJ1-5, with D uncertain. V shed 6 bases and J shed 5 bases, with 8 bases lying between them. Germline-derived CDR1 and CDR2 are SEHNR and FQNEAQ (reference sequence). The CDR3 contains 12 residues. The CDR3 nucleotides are TGTGCCAGCAGTCTTTTTGATCAGCCCCAGCATTTT. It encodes CASSLFDQPQHF.

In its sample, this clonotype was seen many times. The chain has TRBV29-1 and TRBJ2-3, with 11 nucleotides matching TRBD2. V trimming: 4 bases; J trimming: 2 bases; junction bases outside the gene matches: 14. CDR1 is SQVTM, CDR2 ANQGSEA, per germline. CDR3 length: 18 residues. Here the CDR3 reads CSVASSGRYRGSTDTQYF. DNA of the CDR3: TGCAGCGTTGCTTCTAGCGGGAGGTACCGCGGGTCCACAGATACGCAGTATTTT.

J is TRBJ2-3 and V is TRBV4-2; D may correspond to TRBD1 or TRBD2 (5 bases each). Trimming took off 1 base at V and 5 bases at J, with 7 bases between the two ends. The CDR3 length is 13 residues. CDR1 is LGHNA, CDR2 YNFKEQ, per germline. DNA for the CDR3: TGTGCCAGCAGCCAAGGGGGGTTAGATACGCAGTATTTT. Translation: CASSQGGLDTQYF.

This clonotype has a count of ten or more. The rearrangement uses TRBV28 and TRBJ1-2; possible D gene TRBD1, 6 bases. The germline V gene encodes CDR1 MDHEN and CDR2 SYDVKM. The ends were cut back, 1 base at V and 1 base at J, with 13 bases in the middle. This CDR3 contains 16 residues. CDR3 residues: CASSLLGRGLNYGYTF. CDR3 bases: TGTGCCAGCAGTTTATTGGGCAGGGGCCTTAACTATGGCTACACCTTC.